This T cell receptor beta chain was identified in a study of blood T cell repertoires in COVID-19. Study-wide background: Both acute and convalescent COVID-19 samples were obtained from the United States, Italy and Spain.

Original processing notes: How many nucleated cells were present was estimated from reference gene primer amplification. TCRdb's copy holds only in-frame clones and misses some; the assay was immunoSEQ multiplex PCR. The DNA gave D and trimming, while V, J and clone size come from that table. The sample lists about 86,000 clones, 87% seen once, with 0.85% to 1.3% in the top ten. The CDR3 covers 13 residues. CDR1 is SEHNR, CDR2 FQNEAQ, per germline (reference sequence). V was shortened by 4 bases and J by 6 bases, with 7 bases between the two germline ends. This receptor was identified in a human donor in a cohort sampled during active COVID-19. This rearrangement joins TRBV7-9 to TRBJ1-6, with D perhaps matching TRBD1 (5 bases). Source material: peripheral blood. This chain's CDR3 is CASSSDSNSPLHF. In DNA, the CDR3 is TGTGCCAGCAGCTCTGACAGTAATTCACCCCTCCACTTT. Full variable domain (remainder filled in from reference TRBV7-9 and TRBJ1-6): DTGVSQNPRHKITKRGQNVTFRCDPISEHNRLYWYRQTLGQGPEFLTYFQNEAQLEKSRLLSDRFSAERPKGSFSTLEIQRTEQGDSAMYLCASSSDSNSPLHFGNGTRLTVT.